A single sample is the source of the 6 T cell receptor beta chains below, sequenced in a study of T cells in Graves' hyperthyroidism and ophthalmopathy. Researchers took RNA transcripts and amplified the TCR beta CDR3 regions from them. Carried out on the TCR CDR3, a first-round RT-PCR used the HTBI primer set. In TCRdb, the multiplex PCR reads were re-called with MiXCR into one record per CDR3 protein. This sample carries 550,000 to 800,000 distinct CDR3 sequences, about 16% of them seen once, and the ten largest clones take around 8%. The sample consisted of blood. The receptors stem from a young man with Graves' hyperthyroidism.

This clonotype has a count of ten or more. This chain links TRBV5-4 with TRBJ2-7; TRBD1 matches at 9 bases. With 0 bases clipped from V and 7 bases from J, the junction kept 5 bases outside the gene matches. The CDR3 runs 14 residues. Looked up from germline, CDR1 is SGHNT and CDR2 is YYREEE (reference sequence). This CDR3 reads CASSLDGTGREQYF. In nucleotides, the CDR3 is TGTGCCAGCAGCTTGGATGGGACAGGGAGAGAGCAGTACTTC.

This clonotype was observed a handful of times. The rearrangement joins TRBV13 to TRBJ2-1, with 9 bases fitting TRBD2. Losses at the gene ends were 5 bases for V and 3 bases for J; bases not matched to a gene: 8. CDR1 and CDR2 from the germline V gene are PRHDT and FYEKMQ (reference sequence). CDR3 length: 16 amino acids. In DNA form, the CDR3 reads TGTGCCAGCAGCCCCCAGACTAGCGGCTTCTACAATGAGCAGTTCTTC. Its translation is CASSPQTSGFYNEQFF. Full variable domain (remainder filled in from reference TRBV13 and TRBJ2-1): AAGVIQSPRHLIKEKRETATLKCYPIPRHDTVYWYQQGPGQDPQFLISFYEKMQSDKGSIPDRFSAQQFSDYHSELNMSSLELGDSALYFCASSPQTSGFYNEQFFGPGTRLTVL.

This clonotype was seen a few times. The chain joins TRBV7-8 to TRBJ2-1; D remains unclear. CDR1 and CDR2 (germline): SGHVS, FQNEAQ. CDR3 length: 16 amino acids. The ends were cut back, 3 bases at V and 0 bases at J, with 12 bases in the middle. The CDR3, as DNA: TGTGCCAGCAGCTTGTTTTTGCTGAACTCCTACAATGAGCAGTTCTTC. Translation gives CASSLFLLNSYNEQFF.

There are a few counts of this clonotype. V usage is TRBV6-2 or TRBV6-3 and J usage is TRBJ2-5, with D hard to call. Trimming removed 8 bases from V and 5 bases from J, with 18 bases in between. This CDR3 spans 14 amino acids. CDR1 is MNHEY and CDR2 is SVGEGT in the germline V gene. CDR3: CASLGLRVLETQYF. DNA of the CDR3: TGTGCCAGCCTCGGGCTGAGAGTGTTGGAGACCCAGTACTTC.

In this sample, this clonotype turned up many times. This rearrangement joins TRBV28 to TRBJ2-7; TRBD2 matches at 14 bases. This CDR3 is built from 16 residues. CDR1 is MDHEN and CDR2 is SYDVKM in the germline V gene. V lost 5 bases and J lost 3; bases outside the gene matches: 6. CDR3 protein: CASSRTSGRPLYEQYF. The DNA for the CDR3 is TGTGCCAGCAGTAGGACTAGCGGGAGGCCGCTCTACGAGCAGTACTTC.

The sample holds a few counts of this clonotype. V is TRBV30 and J is TRBJ2-3; weak D call: TRBD2 (5 bases). Germline loops: CDR1 GTSNPN, CDR2 SVGIG (reference sequence). V was shortened by 5 bases and J by 4 bases, with 13 bases between the two germline ends. The length of the CDR3 is 13 residues. The CDR3 DNA reads as TGTGCCTGGGCGCGGGCTGCGGCAGATACGCAGTATTTT. It specifies CAWARAAADTQYF.